This paragraph covers one T cell receptor beta chain sequence. Germline lookup yields CDR1 KGHDR and CDR2 SFDVKD. The CDR3 is 20 residues long. Trimming at V came to 1 base and at J to 1 base, leaving 15 bases not matched to a gene. Profiling relied on immunoSEQ multiplex PCR, and the TCRdb table lists in-frame clones only, not all of them. The repertoire has about 90,000 clones, roughly 80% of them found once; the top ten carry around 6.9%. The record originates from a study of blood T cell repertoires in COVID-19. This sequence joins TRBV24-1 and TRBJ2-7; 10 bases are a match to TRBD1. The TCR originated in a man in his fifties or sixties with acute or convalescent COVID-19. Source material: peripheral blood. DNA for the CDR3: TGTGCCACCAGTGATTTATATCGATTTGCCGGGACAGGGGATTCCTACGAGCAGTACTTC. Translating it yields CATSDLYRFAGTGDSYEQYF.